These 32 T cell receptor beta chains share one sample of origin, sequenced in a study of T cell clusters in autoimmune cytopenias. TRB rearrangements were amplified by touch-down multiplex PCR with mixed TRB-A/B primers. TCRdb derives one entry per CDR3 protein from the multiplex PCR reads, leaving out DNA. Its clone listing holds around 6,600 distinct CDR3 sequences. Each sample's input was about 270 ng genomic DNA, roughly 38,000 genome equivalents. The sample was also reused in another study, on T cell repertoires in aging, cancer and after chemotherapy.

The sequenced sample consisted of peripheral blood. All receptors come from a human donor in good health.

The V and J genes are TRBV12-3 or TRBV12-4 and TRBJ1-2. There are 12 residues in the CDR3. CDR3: CASSFRLGGYTF.

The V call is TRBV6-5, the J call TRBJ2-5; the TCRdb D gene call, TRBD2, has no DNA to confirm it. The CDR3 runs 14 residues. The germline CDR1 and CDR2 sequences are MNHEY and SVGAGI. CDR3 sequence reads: CASRTSDWRETQYF.

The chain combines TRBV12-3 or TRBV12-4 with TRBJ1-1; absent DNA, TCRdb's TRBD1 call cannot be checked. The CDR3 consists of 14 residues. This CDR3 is CASTPRGQNTEAFF.

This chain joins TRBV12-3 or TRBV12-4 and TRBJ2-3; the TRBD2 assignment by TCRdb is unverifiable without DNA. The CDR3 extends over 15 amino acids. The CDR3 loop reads CASSLRAASTDTQYF.

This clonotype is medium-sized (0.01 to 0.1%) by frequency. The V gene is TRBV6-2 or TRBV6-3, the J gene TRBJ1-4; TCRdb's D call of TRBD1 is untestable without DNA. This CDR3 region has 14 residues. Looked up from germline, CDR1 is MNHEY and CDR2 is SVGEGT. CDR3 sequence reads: CASRLVLSHEKLFF.

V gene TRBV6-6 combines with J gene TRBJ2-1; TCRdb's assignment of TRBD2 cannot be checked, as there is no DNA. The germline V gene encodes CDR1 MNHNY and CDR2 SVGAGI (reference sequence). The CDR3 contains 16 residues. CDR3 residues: CASSSPRAGSYNEQFF.

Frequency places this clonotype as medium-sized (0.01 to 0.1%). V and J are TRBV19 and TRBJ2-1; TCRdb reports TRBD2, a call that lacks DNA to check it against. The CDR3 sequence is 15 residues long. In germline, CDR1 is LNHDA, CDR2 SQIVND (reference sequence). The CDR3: CASMVGLAGYNEQFF.

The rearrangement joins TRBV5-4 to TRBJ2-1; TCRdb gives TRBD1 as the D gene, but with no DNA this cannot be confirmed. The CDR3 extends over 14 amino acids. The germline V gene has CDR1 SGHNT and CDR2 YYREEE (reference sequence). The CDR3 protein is CASSPLRGHNEQFF.

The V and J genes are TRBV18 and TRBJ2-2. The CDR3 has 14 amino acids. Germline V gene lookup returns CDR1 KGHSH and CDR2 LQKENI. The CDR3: CASSPDMNTGELFF.

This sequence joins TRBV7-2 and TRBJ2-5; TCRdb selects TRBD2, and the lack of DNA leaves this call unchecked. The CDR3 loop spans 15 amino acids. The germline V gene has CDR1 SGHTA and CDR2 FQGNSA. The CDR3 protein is CASSLRTSVSETQYF.

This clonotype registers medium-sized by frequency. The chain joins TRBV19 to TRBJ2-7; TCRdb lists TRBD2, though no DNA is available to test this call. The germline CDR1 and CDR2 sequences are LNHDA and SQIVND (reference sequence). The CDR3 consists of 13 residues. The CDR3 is CASSRQREYEQYF. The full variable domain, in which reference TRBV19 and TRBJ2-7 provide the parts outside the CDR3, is DGGITQSPKYLFRKEGQNVTLSCEQNLNHDAMYWYRQDPGQGLRLIYYSQIVNDFQKGDIAEGYSVSREKKESFPLTVTSAQKNPTAFYLCASSRQREYEQYFGPGTRLTVT.

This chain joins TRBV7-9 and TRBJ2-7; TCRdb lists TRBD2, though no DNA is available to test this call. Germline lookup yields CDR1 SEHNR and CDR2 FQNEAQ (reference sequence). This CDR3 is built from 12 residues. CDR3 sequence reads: CASSLVREVQYF.

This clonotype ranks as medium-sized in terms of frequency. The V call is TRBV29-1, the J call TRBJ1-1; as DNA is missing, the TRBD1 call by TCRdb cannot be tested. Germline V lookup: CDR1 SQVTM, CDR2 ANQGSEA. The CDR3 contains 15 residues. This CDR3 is CSVELWGTDNTEAFF.

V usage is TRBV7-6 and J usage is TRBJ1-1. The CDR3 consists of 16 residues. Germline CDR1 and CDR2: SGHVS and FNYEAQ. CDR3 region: CASSPRVGVRATEAFF.

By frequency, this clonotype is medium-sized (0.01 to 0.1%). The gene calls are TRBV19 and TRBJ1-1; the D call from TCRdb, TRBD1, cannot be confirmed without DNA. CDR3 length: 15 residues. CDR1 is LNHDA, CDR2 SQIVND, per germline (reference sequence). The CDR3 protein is CASRTGANMNTEAFF.

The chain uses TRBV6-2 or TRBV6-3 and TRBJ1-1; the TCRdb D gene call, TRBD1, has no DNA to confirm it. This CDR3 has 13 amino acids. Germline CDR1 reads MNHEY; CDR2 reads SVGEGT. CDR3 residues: CASTLDPGTEAFF.

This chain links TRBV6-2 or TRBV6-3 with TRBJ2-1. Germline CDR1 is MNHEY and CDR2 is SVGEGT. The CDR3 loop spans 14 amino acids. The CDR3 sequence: CASHPGRSYNEQFF.

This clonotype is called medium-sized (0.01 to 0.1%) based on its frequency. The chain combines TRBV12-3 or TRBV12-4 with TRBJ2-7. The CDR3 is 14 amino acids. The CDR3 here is CASSLSRSSYEQYF.

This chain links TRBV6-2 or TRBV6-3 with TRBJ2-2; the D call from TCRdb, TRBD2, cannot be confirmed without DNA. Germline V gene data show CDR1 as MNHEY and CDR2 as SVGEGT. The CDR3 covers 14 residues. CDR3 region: CASSWGGRTGELFF.

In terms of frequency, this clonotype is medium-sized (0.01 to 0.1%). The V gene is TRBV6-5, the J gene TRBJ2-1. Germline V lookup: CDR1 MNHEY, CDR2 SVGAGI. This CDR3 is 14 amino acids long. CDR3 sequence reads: CASSSSEPYNEQFF.

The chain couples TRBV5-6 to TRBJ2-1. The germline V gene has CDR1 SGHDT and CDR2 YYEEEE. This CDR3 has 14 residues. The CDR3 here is CASSFLGPYNEQFF. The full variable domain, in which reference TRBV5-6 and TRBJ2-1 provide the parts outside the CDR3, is DAGVTQSPTHLIKTRGQQVTLRCSPKSGHDTVSWYQQALGQGPQFIFQYYEEEERQRGNFPDRFSGHQFPNYSSELNVNALLLGDSALYLCASSFLGPYNEQFFGPGTRLTVL.

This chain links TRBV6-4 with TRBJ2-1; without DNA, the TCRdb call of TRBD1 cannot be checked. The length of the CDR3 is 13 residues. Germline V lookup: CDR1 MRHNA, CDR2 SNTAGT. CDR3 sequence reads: CASSHGMSNEQFF.

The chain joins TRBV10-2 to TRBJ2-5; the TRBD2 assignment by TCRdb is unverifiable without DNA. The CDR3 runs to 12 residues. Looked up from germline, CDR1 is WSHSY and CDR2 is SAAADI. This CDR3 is CASGASSGTQYF.

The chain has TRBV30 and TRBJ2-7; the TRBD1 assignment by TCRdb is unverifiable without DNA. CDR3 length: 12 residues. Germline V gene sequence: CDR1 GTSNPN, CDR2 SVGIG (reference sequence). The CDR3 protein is CASSTQGYKQYF.

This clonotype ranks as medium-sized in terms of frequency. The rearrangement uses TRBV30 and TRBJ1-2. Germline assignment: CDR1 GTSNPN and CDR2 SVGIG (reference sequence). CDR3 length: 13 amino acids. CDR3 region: CACRGPHNYGYTF.

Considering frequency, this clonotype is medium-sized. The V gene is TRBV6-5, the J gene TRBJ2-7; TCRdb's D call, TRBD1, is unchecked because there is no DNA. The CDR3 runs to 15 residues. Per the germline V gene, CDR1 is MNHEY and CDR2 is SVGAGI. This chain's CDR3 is CASSPPGATHYEQYF.

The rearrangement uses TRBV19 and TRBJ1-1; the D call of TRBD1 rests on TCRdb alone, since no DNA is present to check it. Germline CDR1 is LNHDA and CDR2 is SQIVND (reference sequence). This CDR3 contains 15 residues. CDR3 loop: CASSVPLRGRTEAFF.

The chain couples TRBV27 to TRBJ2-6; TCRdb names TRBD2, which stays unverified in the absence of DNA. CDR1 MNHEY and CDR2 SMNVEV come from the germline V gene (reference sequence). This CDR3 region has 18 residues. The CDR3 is CASSPLAGESSGANVLTF.

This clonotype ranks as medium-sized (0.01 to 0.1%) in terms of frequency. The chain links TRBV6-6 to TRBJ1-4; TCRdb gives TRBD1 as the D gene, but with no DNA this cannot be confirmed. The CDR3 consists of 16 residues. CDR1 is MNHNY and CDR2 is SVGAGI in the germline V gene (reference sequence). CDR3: CASSYPPGQPNEKLFF.

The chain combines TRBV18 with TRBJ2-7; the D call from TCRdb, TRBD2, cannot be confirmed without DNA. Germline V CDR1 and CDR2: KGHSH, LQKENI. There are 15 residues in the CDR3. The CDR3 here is CASSPPDRSLREQYF. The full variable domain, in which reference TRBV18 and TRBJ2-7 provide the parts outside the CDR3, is NAGVMQNPRHLVRRRGQEARLRCSPMKGHSHVYWYRQLPEEGLKFMVYLQKENIIDESGMPKERFSAEFPKEGPSILRIQQVVRGDSAAYFCASSPPDRSLREQYFGPGTRLTVT.

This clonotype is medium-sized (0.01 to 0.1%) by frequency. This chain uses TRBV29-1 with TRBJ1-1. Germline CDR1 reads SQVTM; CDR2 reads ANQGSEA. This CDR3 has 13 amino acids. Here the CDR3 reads CSVKPLSDTEAFF.

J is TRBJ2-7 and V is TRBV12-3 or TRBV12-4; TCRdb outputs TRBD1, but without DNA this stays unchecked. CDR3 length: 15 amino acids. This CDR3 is CASSPQGRSSYEQYF.